These 18 T cell receptor beta chains came from one sample sequenced in a study of CD8+CD57+ T cells in acquired aplastic anemia. Profiles of TCR beta VDJ and CDR3 were generated from a genomic DNA template. One entry per CDR3 protein, called by TCRdb with MiXCR from the reads. This sample has 200,000 or so distinct CDR3 sequences, with 55% to 70% found just once. Sequenced sample: sorted CD4+, CD8+, or CD8+CD57+ T cells (not recorded which) from PBMCs. Source of these receptors: a human donor with severe aplastic anemia or a healthy control (not recorded which).

This rearrangement joins TRBV7-9 to TRBJ2-7; D possibly corresponds to TRBD1 (6 bases). Trimming removed 5 bases from V and 6 bases from J, with 23 bases in between. Germline values: CDR1 SEHNR, CDR2 FQNEAQ (reference sequence). The CDR3 length is 16 residues. In DNA form, the CDR3 reads TGTGCCAGCAGCAACCGGCTGGGGGCCGCTACCTGCGAGCAGTACTTC. Its translation is CASSNRLGAATCEQYF.

This clonotype occurred a few times. V gene TRBV9 combines with J gene TRBJ2-5, with 7 nucleotides matching TRBD1. The V gene's germline CDR1 is SGDLS and CDR2 YYNGEE. The junction had 3 bases not matched to a gene; V was cut back by 3 bases and J by 1 base. This CDR3 is built from 14 residues. CDR3 in amino acids: CASSAGTVQETQYF. Written as DNA, the CDR3 is TGTGCCAGCAGCGCCGGGACAGTCCAAGAGACCCAGTACTTC.

This clonotype was found a few times. The chain carries TRBV27 and TRBJ1-2, with TRBD1 as a possible D gene (6 bases). The CDR3 has 15 amino acids. Germline lookup yields CDR1 MNHEY and CDR2 SMNVEV (reference sequence). V lost 5 bases and J lost 5, with 18 bases in between. CDR3 bases: TGTGCCAGCAGTACTTGGGAGGGGGGGGGTTATGGCTACACCTTC. Residues: CASSTWEGGGYGYTF.

The chain employs TRBV10-1 and TRBJ2-7, with D uncertain. The germline gives CDR1 WNHNN, CDR2 SYGVQD (reference sequence). The V and J ends lost 11 bases and 3 bases respectively, with 20 bases between them. The CDR3 loop spans 14 amino acids. In DNA, the CDR3 is TGCGCCCGGACCCGTCCCTACACCGGCTACGAGCAGTACTTC. Translating it yields CARTRPYTGYEQYF.

This sequence joins TRBV7-8 and TRBJ2-7, with D unresolved. The CDR3 runs 15 residues. V lost 1 base and J lost 0, with 10 bases in between. The germline gives CDR1 SGHVS, CDR2 FQNEAQ. CDR3 loop: CASSLGPTNSYEQYF. The DNA for the CDR3 is TGTGCCAGCAGCTTAGGACCTACTAACTCCTACGAGCAGTACTTC.

This chain joins TRBV19 and TRBJ1-2; 9 bases line up with TRBD1. Germline-derived CDR1 and CDR2 are LNHDA and SQIVND (reference sequence). This CDR3 comprises 12 residues. V was pared by 10 bases and J by 7 bases, with 7 bases of the junction left unmatched. CDR3 in amino acids: CATWTGVGGYTF. The CDR3 DNA reads TGTGCCACTTGGACAGGGGTCGGTGGCTACACCTTC.

This chain connects TRBV20-1 to TRBJ2-3; 7 nucleotides agree with TRBD1. The CDR3 sequence is 14 residues long. Germline lookup yields CDR1 DFQATT and CDR2 SNEGSKA (reference sequence). V shed 1 base, J shed 0 bases, and the junction held 1 base outside the gene matches. This chain's CDR3 is CSARGTGSTDTQYF. DNA of the CDR3: TGCAGTGCTAGAGGGACAGGTAGCACAGATACGCAGTATTTT.

V is TRBV2 and J is TRBJ2-2; 8 bases map to TRBD1. In germline, CDR1 is SNHLY, CDR2 FYNNEI. V dropped 6 bases and J dropped 5; count of bases not matched to a gene: 8. The CDR3 has 15 residues. CDR3 sequence reads: CASRGDRGRTGELFF. In nucleotides, the CDR3 is TGTGCCAGCAGGGGCGACAGGGGCCGAACCGGGGAGCTGTTTTTT.

The J gene is TRBJ1-2, the V gene TRBV20-1; D possibly corresponds to TRBD1 (5 bases). The CDR3 is 17 amino acids. CDR1 and CDR2 from the germline V gene are DFQATT and SNEGSKA (reference sequence). The V and J ends lost 4 bases and 4 bases respectively, with 25 bases between them. CDR3 region: CSATSYDSPKGSYGYTF. CDR3 DNA sequence: TGCAGTGCTACCTCCTATGACAGCCCCAAGGGAAGCTATGGCTACACCTTC.

V is TRBV20-1 and J is TRBJ1-2; no definite D call. Germline-derived CDR1 and CDR2 are DFQATT and SNEGSKA (reference sequence). Trimming pared 6 bases from V and 7 bases from J, leaving 12 bases between. The CDR3 runs to 11 residues. Here the CDR3 reads CSADGRFGYTF. DNA for the CDR3: TGCAGTGCCGACGGGCGTTTTGGCTACACCTTC.

This sequence joins TRBV2 and TRBJ2-7; D may be TRBD1 or TRBD2 (5 bases each). V lost 10 bases and J 3 bases, leaving 10 bases between the germline ends. The CDR3 runs 11 residues. Germline CDR1 reads SNHLY; CDR2 reads FYNNEI. CDR3 nucleotide sequence: TGTGCCACCGGTGGGGGCTACGAGCAGTACTTC. Amino acid sequence: CATGGGYEQYF.

V usage is TRBV7-9 and J usage is TRBJ1-5; TRBD1 matches at 7 bases. The V segment lost 5 bases and the J segment 4 bases; nucleotides outside the gene matches: 8. The CDR3 is 15 residues long. The V gene's germline CDR1 is SEHNR and CDR2 FQNEAQ (reference sequence). The CDR3, as DNA: TGTGCCAGCAGCCTCCGGGACAGCCAGAATCAGCCCCAGCATTTT. As protein: CASSLRDSQNQPQHF. The variable domain in full, completed from reference TRBV7-9 and TRBJ1-5, reads DTGVSQNPRHKITKRGQNVTFRCDPISEHNRLYWYRQTLGQGPEFLTYFQNEAQLEKSRLLSDRFSAERPKGSFSTLEIQRTEQGDSAMYLCASSLRDSQNQPQHFGDGTRLSIL.

This clonotype was counted many times. The rearrangement joins TRBV2 to TRBJ2-7; 7 bases are a match to TRBD1. The germline V gene has CDR1 SNHLY and CDR2 FYNNEI. This CDR3 region has 15 residues. The V and J ends lost 1 base and 4 bases, in that order; junction bases with no gene match: 7. The CDR3 nucleotides are TGTGCCAGCAGTGAAGTCCGACAGGGTTTATACGAGCAGTACTTC. Amino acids: CASSEVRQGLYEQYF.

This clonotype was seen at least ten times. The chain employs TRBV4-1 and TRBJ2-3; 9 positions match TRBD2. The CDR3 totals 15 residues. Germline-derived CDR1 and CDR2 are MGHRA and YSYEKL. The trim removed 0 bases at V and 8 bases at J, leaving 6 bases unmatched. The CDR3 sequence is CASSQDGAGGPTQYF. CDR3 nucleotide sequence: TGCGCCAGCAGCCAAGATGGAGCGGGGGGCCCTACGCAGTATTTT.

This clonotype has at least ten counts. The rearrangement links TRBV5-1 to TRBJ2-2; 10 nucleotides line up with TRBD2. Germline-derived CDR1 and CDR2 are SGHRS and YFSETQ. V gave up 2 bases and J gave up 3 bases; unmatched junction bases: 4. The CDR3 sequence is 16 residues long. CDR3 protein: CASSFLAGVDTGELFF. CDR3 DNA: TGCGCCAGCAGCTTCCTAGCGGGAGTGGACACCGGGGAGCTGTTTTTT. The full variable domain, with the rest looked up from reference TRBV5-1 and TRBJ2-2, is KAGVTQTPRYLIKTRGQQVTLSCSPISGHRSVSWYQQTPGQGLQFLFEYFSETQRNKGNFPGRFSGRQFSNSRSEMNVSTLELGDSALYLCASSFLAGVDTGELFFGEGSRLTVL.

This clonotype has more than one count but fewer than ten. One junction end disagrees with the germline gene, perhaps due to a read error. The V and J genes are TRBV7-9 and TRBJ1-2; 8 bases fit TRBD1. The CDR3 covers 15 residues. Germline CDR1 SEHNR, CDR2 FQNEAQ (reference sequence). CDR3 region: CASSTGTGGGYGYTF. As DNA, the CDR3 is TGCGCCAGCAGCACTGGGACAGGAGGTGGCTATGGCTACACCTTC. Together with reference TRBV7-9 and TRBJ1-2, the CDR3 gives the full variable domain: DTGVSQNPRHKITKRGQNVTFRCDPISEHNRLYWYRQTLGQGPEFLTYFQNEAQLEKSRLLSDRFSAERPKGSFSTLEIQRTEQGDSAMYLCASSTGTGGGYGYTFGSGTRLTVV.

Ten or more counts support this clonotype. The V call is TRBV9, the J call TRBJ1-1; D not resolved. V was clipped by 3 bases and J by 1 base, with 10 bases between them. The CDR3 length is 14 residues. CDR1 and CDR2 (germline): SGDLS, YYNGEE. For the CDR3, the DNA is TGTGCCAGCAGCGGCCGGGAGGAGAACACTGAAGCTTTCTTT. It codes for CASSGREENTEAFF.

The rearrangement joins TRBV7-3 to TRBJ2-3; no clear D. Trimming stripped 5 bases from V and 5 bases from J, with 2 bases between. This CDR3 is built from 10 residues. Germline V lookup: CDR1 SGHTA, CDR2 FQGTGA. The CDR3 DNA reads TGTGCCAGCAGCCAAGATACGCAGTATTTT. Encoded protein: CASSQDTQYF.